Below, 17 T cell receptor beta chains from the same sample are listed, as sequenced in a study of blood T cell repertoires in COVID-19. The repertoire was sequenced with immunoSEQ multiplex PCR; TCRdb's copy has only in-frame clones and lacks some. There are about 200,000 clones in the sample; more than 75% occur only once, and 5% to 7% lies in the top ten. Input material: PBMCs or T cells enriched from blood (not recorded which). These TCRs come from a man aged 40-55 years with acute COVID-19.

V gene TRBV5-1 combines with J gene TRBJ2-5; TRBD2 matches 7 bases. The CDR3 consists of 15 residues. Germline V gives CDR1 SGHRS, CDR2 YFSETQ. Trimming at V came to 0 bases and at J to 4 bases, leaving 6 bases not matched to a gene. CDR3 region: CASSLAPSGGETQYF. DNA of the CDR3: TGCGCCAGCAGCTTGGCCCCGTCGGGGGGAGAGACCCAGTACTTC.

This chain links TRBV6-1 with TRBJ1-2; D call uncertain. CDR3 size: 13 residues. V was clipped by 2 bases and J by 5 bases, with 9 bases between them. From germline, CDR1 is MNHNS and CDR2 SASEGT. The CDR3 sequence: CASSESGLYGYTF. CDR3 nucleotide sequence: TGTGCCAGCAGTGAATCCGGTCTTTATGGCTACACCTTC.

The genes are TRBV10-3 and TRBJ2-1; TRBD2 aligns across 7 bases. This CDR3 is built from 12 residues. In germline, CDR1 is ENHRY, CDR2 SYGVKD. J was trimmed by 7 bases and V by 5 bases; bases with no gene match: 2. The CDR3 DNA sequence: TGTGCCATCAGTACGCGGGAGAATGAGCAGTTCTTC. Protein: CAISTRENEQFF.

V gene TRBV30 combines with J gene TRBJ2-1; unclear D gene. The CDR3 runs 15 residues. V shed 0 bases and J shed 6 bases, with 15 bases lying between them. Germline CDR1 reads GTSNPN; CDR2 reads SVGIG (reference sequence). The CDR3 nucleotides read TGTGCCTGGAGTGTACCCCTACCCCCTACCAATGAGCAGTTCTTC. Translating gives CAWSVPLPPTNEQFF.

The chain is built from TRBV29-1 and TRBJ1-1, with 7 nucleotides matching TRBD1. The CDR3 contains 16 residues. The germline V gene encodes CDR1 SQVTM and CDR2 ANQGSEA. Trimming removed 7 bases from V and 0 bases from J; junction bases left unmatched: 14. The CDR3 sequence: CSAGGQGGLMNTEAFF. Here the CDR3 DNA reads TGCAGCGCTGGGGGGCAGGGGGGCCTTATGAACACTGAAGCTTTCTTT.

A single count supports this clone. The rearrangement joins TRBV4-3 to TRBJ2-5; D remains ambiguous. The CDR3 length is 14 residues. Trimming cost V 3 bases and J 2 bases, with 10 bases left between them. CDR1 LGHNA and CDR2 YSLEER come from the germline V gene. The CDR3 DNA sequence: TGCGCCAGCAGCCAGGCCCTAGGACAAGAGACCCAGTACTTC. It codes for CASSQALGQETQYF.

The V call is TRBV27, the J call TRBJ2-7; 8 positions match TRBD1. V shed 9 bases, J shed 1 base, and the junction held 5 bases outside the gene matches. The CDR3 runs to 13 residues. Germline lookup yields CDR1 MNHEY and CDR2 SMNVEV (reference sequence). The CDR3 sequence is CASRTGNSYEQYF. In DNA form, the CDR3 reads TGTGCCAGTCGGACAGGGAATTCCTACGAGCAGTACTTC.

This chain uses TRBV29-1 with TRBJ1-4, with 7 bases aligning to TRBD1. The germline gives CDR1 SQVTM, CDR2 ANQGSEA. CDR3 length equals 12 residues. CDR3 in DNA: TGCAGTGCGACAGGGAGTAATGAAAAACTGTTTTTT. Translating it yields CSATGSNEKLFF.

The chain links TRBV7-3 to TRBJ2-2; possibly TRBD1 for D (6 bases). The V gene lost 1 base and the J gene lost 0 bases, with 9 bases spanning the gap. Germline loops: CDR1 SGHTA, CDR2 FQGTGA. The CDR3 totals 16 residues. The CDR3, as DNA: TGTGCCAGCAGCTTAATGTCAGGGGCGAACACCGGGGAGCTGTTTTTT. Its translation is CASSLMSGANTGELFF. Variable domain in full (rest from reference TRBV7-3 and TRBJ2-2): GAGVSQTPSNKVTEKGKYVELRCDPISGHTALYWYRQSLGQGPEFLIYFQGTGAADDSGLPNDRFFAVRPEGSVSTLKIQRTERGDSAVYLCASSLMSGANTGELFFGEGSRLTVL.

The V gene is TRBV28, the J gene TRBJ2-5; D may be TRBD1 (6 bases). Between the trimmed V and J ends, which lost 1 base and 2 bases, there was a span of 8 bases. The CDR3 runs 14 residues. Germline CDR1 and CDR2: MDHEN and SYDVKM. CDR3 residues: CASSLYREQETQYF. Written as DNA, the CDR3 is TGTGCCAGCAGTTTATACAGGGAGCAAGAGACCCAGTACTTC.

This clone showed up just once. The V and J genes are TRBV19 and TRBJ2-7, with D possibly TRBD1 on 5 matching bases. Germline lookup yields CDR1 LNHDA and CDR2 SQIVND (reference sequence). The CDR3 length is 15 residues. V lost 2 bases and J 4 bases, leaving 15 bases between the germline ends. CDR3 loop: CASSISSGFPYEQYF. The CDR3 region has the DNA TGTGCCAGTAGTATATCGTCAGGGTTCCCGTACGAGCAGTACTTC.

The rearrangement joins TRBV6-2 or TRBV6-3 to TRBJ2-3, with 13 bases matching TRBD2. The CDR3 sequence is 18 residues long. The J segment lost 3 bases and the V segment lost 2 bases, leaving 8 bases of the junction unmatched. In germline, CDR1 is MNHEY, CDR2 SVGEGT. The CDR3 DNA sequence: TGTGCCAGCAGTTACCCCCCCGAGACTAGCGGGAGGACAGATACGCAGTATTTT. This gives the protein CASSYPPETSGRTDTQYF.

This chain joins TRBV28 and TRBJ1-2, with 8 bases aligning to TRBD1. CDR1 MDHEN and CDR2 SYDVKM come from the germline V gene. This CDR3 region has 15 residues. The V segment lost 2 bases and the J segment 6 bases; nucleotides outside the gene matches: 8. The CDR3 here is CASSLGGSGGDGYTF. The CDR3 region has the DNA TGTGCCAGCAGTTTAGGAGGGTCAGGGGGCGATGGCTACACCTTC.

This rearrangement joins TRBV28 to TRBJ1-1, with 8 bases aligning to TRBD1. Germline V gene lookup returns CDR1 MDHEN and CDR2 SYDVKM. The trim removed 9 bases at V and 1 base at J, leaving 4 bases unmatched. The CDR3 spans 13 residues. The CDR3 here is CASQTGGNTEAFF. DNA of the CDR3: TGTGCCAGTCAAACAGGGGGGAACACTGAAGCTTTCTTT.

V and J are TRBV6-2 or TRBV6-3 and TRBJ1-4, with TRBD1 matching 10 bases. CDR3 length: 15 residues. Germline V gene sequence: CDR1 MNHEY, CDR2 SVGEGT. V lost 1 base, J lost 4 bases, and 0 bases stayed unmatched. The CDR3 DNA is TGTGCCAGCAGTTACTGGACAGGGGGTAATGAAAAACTGTTTTTT. Amino acid sequence: CASSYWTGGNEKLFF.

This clone has just a few counts. The gene calls are TRBV7-9 and TRBJ1-6; D perhaps matches TRBD1 (5 bases). The germline CDR1 and CDR2 sequences are SEHNR and FQNEAQ (reference sequence). Trimming removed 4 bases from V and 7 bases from J, with 11 bases in between. The CDR3 sequence is 14 residues long. The CDR3 coding sequence is TGTGCCAGCAGCTCCATGGGGGGAAATTCACCCCTCCACTTT. Translating gives CASSSMGGNSPLHF.

J is TRBJ2-7 and V is TRBV5-1, with 11 bases fitting TRBD2. This CDR3 spans 18 amino acids. The V gene's germline CDR1 is SGHRS and CDR2 YFSETQ. V shed 0 bases, J shed 0 bases, and the junction held 8 bases outside the gene matches. The CDR3 loop is CASSLAGSSGRASYEQYF. In DNA, the CDR3 is TGCGCCAGCAGCTTGGCCGGGAGTAGCGGGAGGGCCTCCTACGAGCAGTACTTC. The variable domain in full, completed from reference TRBV5-1 and TRBJ2-7, reads KAGVTQTPRYLIKTRGQQVTLSCSPISGHRSVSWYQQTPGQGLQFLFEYFSETQRNKGNFPGRFSGRQFSNSRSEMNVSTLELGDSALYLCASSLAGSSGRASYEQYFGPGTRLTVT.